This TCR beta chain emerged from a study of identical twins. Whole-study results and caveats: Invariant MAIT and iNKT cells could partly confound zero-insertion analyses.

TCRdb called the 5' RACE reads again in MiXCR, with one record for every CDR3 protein. Here the sample spans about 280,000 distinct CDR3 sequences, about 8.3% being singletons. The CDR3 length is 15 residues. V dropped 0 bases and J dropped 2; count of bases not matched to a gene: 5. Germline-derived CDR1 and CDR2 are DFQATT and SNEGSKA (reference sequence). Concerning this clonotype: Its antigen is not known.

These same data were also listed under a study on yellow fever vaccine responses in identical twins.

The sequencing input was memory (CD45RO+) T cells sorted from blood. The chain employs TRBV20-1 and TRBJ2-5; 8 nucleotides match TRBD1. The source of this sequence is a woman aged 18-29 years in good health. DNA of the CDR3: TGCAGTGCTAGAGATCCAGGGGGCATACAAGAGACCCAGTACTTC. Its protein product is CSARDPGGIQETQYF.